This T cell receptor (beta chain) was documented in a study of control samples from healthy donors and cancer patients. Germline-derived CDR1 and CDR2 are LNHDA and SQIVND (reference sequence). The V end lost 6 bases, the J end lost 4 bases, and 12 bases lay between the germline ends. The CDR3 sequence is 13 residues long. TCRdb's copy holds only in-frame clones and misses some; the assay was immunoSEQ multiplex PCR. The data hold about 160,000 clones, with about 90% observed a single time. Sequencing input: blood. The genes are TRBV19 and TRBJ2-5, with D perhaps matching TRBD1 or TRBD2 (5 bases each). This TCR came from a man aged 25 to 40 in good health. The CDR3 DNA sequence: TGTGCCAGTAGCAGGGACCTCATAGAGACCCAGTACTTC. Protein product: CASSRDLIETQYF.